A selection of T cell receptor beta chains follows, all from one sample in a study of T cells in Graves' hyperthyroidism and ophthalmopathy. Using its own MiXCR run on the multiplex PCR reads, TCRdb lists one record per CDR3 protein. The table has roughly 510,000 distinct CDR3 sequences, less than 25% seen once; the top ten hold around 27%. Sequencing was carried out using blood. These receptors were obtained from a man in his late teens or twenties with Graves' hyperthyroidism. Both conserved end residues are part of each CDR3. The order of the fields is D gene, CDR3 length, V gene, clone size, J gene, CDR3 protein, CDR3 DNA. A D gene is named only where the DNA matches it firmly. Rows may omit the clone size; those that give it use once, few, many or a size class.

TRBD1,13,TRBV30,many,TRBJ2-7,CAWSEGTANEQYF,TGTGCCTGGAGTGAGGGGACAGCGAACGAGCAGTACTTC
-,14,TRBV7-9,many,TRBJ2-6,CASSLVGLSNVLTF,TGTGCCAGCAGCTTAGTAGGACTCTCCAACGTCCTGACTTTC
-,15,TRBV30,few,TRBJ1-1,CAWSVPRRALNRAFF,TGTGCCTGGAGTGTACCGCGGAGGGCCCTAAATAGGGCTTTCTTT
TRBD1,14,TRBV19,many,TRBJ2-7,CASSPGTGHNEQYF,TGTGCCAGTAGTCCCGGGACAGGGCACAACGAGCAGTACTTC
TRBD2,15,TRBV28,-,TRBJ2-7,CASRMTSGRTYEQYF,TGTGCCAGCAGGATGACTAGCGGGAGAACCTACGAGCAGTACTTC
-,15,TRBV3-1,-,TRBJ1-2,CASSQDLEANYGYTF,TGTGCCAGCAGCCAAGATCTAGAGGCCAACTATGGCTACACCTTC
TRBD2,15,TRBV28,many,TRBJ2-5,CASSYSPAGGETQYF,TGTGCCAGCAGTTACTCTCCCGCGGGGGGTGAGACCCAGTACTTC
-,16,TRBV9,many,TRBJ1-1,CASSDAGGPPGTEAFF,TGTGCCAGCAGCGATGCCGGCGGCCCCCCGGGCACTGAAGCTTTCTTT
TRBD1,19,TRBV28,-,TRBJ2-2,CASKGAGHLSRAHTGELFF,TGTGCCAGCAAGGGGGCCGGACACTTGTCTAGGGCGCACACCGGGGAGCTGTTTTTT
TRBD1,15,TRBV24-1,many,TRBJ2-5,CATSDSTGTGETQYF,TGTGCCACCAGTGACTCAACCGGGACAGGGGAGACCCAGTACTTC
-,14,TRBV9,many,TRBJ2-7,CASSVDGFSYEQYF,TGTGCCAGCAGCGTAGATGGTTTCTCCTACGAGCAGTACTTC
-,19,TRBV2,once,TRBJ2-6,CATWRGIRQGVSGANVLTF,TGTGCCACCTGGAGGGGGATAAGACAGGGTGTCTCTGGGGCCAACGTCCTGACTTTC
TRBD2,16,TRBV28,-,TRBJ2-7,CASSFRTSGTDHEQYF,TGTGCCAGCAGTTTCCGGACTAGCGGGACCGATCACGAGCAGTACTTC
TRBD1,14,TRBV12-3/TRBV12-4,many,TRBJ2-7,CASSFRQGRVEQYF,TGTGCCAGCAGTTTTCGACAGGGTCGCGTCGAGCAGTACTTC
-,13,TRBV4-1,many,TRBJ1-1,CASSQVLVSQAFF,TGCGCCAGCAGCCAAGTCTTAGTATCCCAAGCTTTCTTT
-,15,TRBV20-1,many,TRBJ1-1,CSASEKGRLGAEAFF,TGCAGTGCTAGCGAGAAGGGGCGATTAGGAGCTGAAGCTTTCTTT
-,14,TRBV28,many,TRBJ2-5,CASTPWDGQETQYF,TGTGCCAGCACCCCATGGGACGGCCAAGAGACCCAGTACTTC
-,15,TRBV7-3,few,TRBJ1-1,CASSLIPRENTEAFF,TGTGCCAGCAGCTTAATTCCACGGGAGAACACTGAAGCTTTCTTT
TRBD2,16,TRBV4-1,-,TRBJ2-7,CASSPQRGGVAYEQYF,TGCGCCAGCAGCCCTCAGAGGGGAGGGGTCGCCTACGAGCAGTACTTC
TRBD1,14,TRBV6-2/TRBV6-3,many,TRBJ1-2,CASSYADRVAGYTF,TGTGCCAGCAGTTACGCGGACAGGGTGGCCGGCTACACCTTC
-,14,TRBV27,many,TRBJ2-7,CASSPRVGEYEQYF,TGTGCCAGCAGTCCCCGGGTTGGGGAATACGAGCAGTACTTC
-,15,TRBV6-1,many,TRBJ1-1,CASIPVGLRNTEAFF,TGTGCCAGCATTCCGGTCGGGCTGCGGAACACTGAAGCTTTCTTT
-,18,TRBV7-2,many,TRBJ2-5,CASSLRLAETPRGETQYF,TGTGCCAGCAGCTTACGGCTAGCGGAAACTCCGAGGGGGGAGACCCAGTACTTC
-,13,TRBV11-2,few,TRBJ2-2,CASSLVWPGELFF,TGTGCCAGCAGCTTAGTATGGCCCGGGGAGCTGTTTTTT
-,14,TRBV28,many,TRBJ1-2,CASRPQYSNYGYTF,TGTGCCAGCAGGCCACAGTACTCTAACTATGGCTACACCTTC
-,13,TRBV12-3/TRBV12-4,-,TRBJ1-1,CASSPSTSAEAFF,TGTGCCAGCAGTCCCTCCACCTCCGCTGAAGCTTTCTTT
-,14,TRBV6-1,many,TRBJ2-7,CASSLGTPYYEQYF,TGTGCCAGCAGTCTCGGGACACCATATTACGAGCAGTACTTC
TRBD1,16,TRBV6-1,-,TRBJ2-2,CASDRGRKSNTGELFF,TGTGCCAGTGACAGGGGGCGAAAGTCGAACACCGGGGAGCTGTTTTTT
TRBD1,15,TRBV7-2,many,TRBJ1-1,CASSEGRGLGTEAFF,TGTGCCAGCAGCGAAGGCAGGGGGCTCGGGACTGAAGCTTTCTTT